Each of the 26 T cell receptor beta chains below was sequenced from the same sample in a study of beta chain features in type 1 diabetes. Study-level findings and limits: There was a moderate but significant shortening of TCRB CDR3s in all four CD4+ subsets of Type 1 diabetes patients.

Antigens for these TCRs are unknown. Reverse transcribing all isolated RNA meant expressed TCRB transcripts were sequenced. Assay: immunoSEQ multiplex PCR; the TCRdb copy retains only in-frame clones and omits some. The repertoire holds hundreds of thousands of clones, with around an eighth as singletons. Source material: naive CD4+ T cells from blood. Receptors originate from a man between 18 and 29 years old with type 1 diabetes.

The chain couples TRBV7-8 to TRBJ1-4, with D hard to call. The CDR3 spans 13 residues. From germline, CDR1 is SGHVS and CDR2 FQNEAQ. V lost 1 base, J lost 7 bases, and 7 bases lay in between. As DNA, the CDR3 is TGTGCCAGCAGCTTAGAGGGTAGTGAAAAACTGTTTTTT. This gives the protein CASSLEGSEKLFF. The variable domain in full, with the rest retrieved from reference TRBV7-8 and TRBJ1-4, is GAGVSQSPRYKVAKRGQDVALRCDPISGHVSLFWYQQALGQGPEFLTYFQNEAQLDKSGLPSDRFFAERPEGSVSTLKIQRTQQEDSAVYLCASSLEGSEKLFFGSGTQLSVL.

This clone was recorded a few times. The V gene is TRBV11-2, the J gene TRBJ2-6, with D possibly TRBD1 on 6 matching bases. V was trimmed by 5 bases and J by 2 bases, leaving 10 bases between them. The germline gives CDR1 SGHAT, CDR2 FQNNGV. The CDR3 extends over 15 amino acids. The CDR3 DNA is TGTGCCAGCAGCATCGAGGGGGCTGGGGCCAACGTCCTGACTTTC. It is translated as CASSIEGAGANVLTF.

This clone was detected only a few times. This chain joins TRBV7-6 and TRBJ1-4; no clear D. The CDR3 is 13 residues long. The germline gives CDR1 SGHVS, CDR2 FNYEAQ. Trimming pared 3 bases from V and 7 bases from J, leaving 9 bases between. CDR3 bases: TGTGCCAGCAGCTTCACCCTTGGTGAAAAACTGTTTTTT. It encodes CASSFTLGEKLFF.

As to this clone: Other DNA sequences within the sample encode an identical CDR3. The chain combines TRBV6-5 with TRBJ2-1, with TRBD1 matching 7 bases. The germline V gene encodes CDR1 MNHEY and CDR2 SVGAGI. This CDR3 spans 15 amino acids. The V segment lost 6 bases and the J segment 0 bases; nucleotides outside the gene matches: 5. CDR3 DNA sequence: TGTGCCAGCAGCCGACAGGGCCTCTCCTACAATGAGCAGTTCTTC. It is translated as CASSRQGLSYNEQFF.

This chain connects TRBV27 to TRBJ2-1; D might be TRBD2 (5 bases). This CDR3 has 15 amino acids. Germline-derived CDR1 and CDR2 are MNHEY and SMNVEV (reference sequence). V lost 4 bases to trimming and J lost 0 bases, with 10 bases between them. CDR3 protein: CASSSGITSYNEQFF. CDR3 DNA sequence: TGTGCCAGCAGTTCGGGGATTACCTCCTACAATGAGCAGTTCTTC.

The chain carries TRBV5-1 and TRBJ1-5, with D uncertain. The CDR3 covers 13 residues. Germline V gene sequence: CDR1 SGHRS, CDR2 YFSETQ. V was cut by 3 bases and J by 3 bases, with 7 bases left in between. CDR3 in DNA: TGCGCCAGCAGCTCGGGCATCAATCAGCCCCAGCATTTT. Protein: CASSSGINQPQHF.

In its sample, this clone was seen a few times. V is TRBV30 and J is TRBJ2-1, with D perhaps matching TRBD1 (5 bases). The CDR3 is 16 amino acids. Germline CDR1 reads GTSNPN; CDR2 reads SVGIG (reference sequence). The V end was cut by 4 bases, the J end by 0 bases, with 16 bases between. The DNA for the CDR3 is TGTGCCTGGAAGGGGTGGGCGGCCAGCTCCTACAATGAGCAGTTCTTC. Translation gives CAWKGWAASSYNEQFF.

This clone came up a few times. The chain couples TRBV6-5 to TRBJ1-2; D is unclear. Germline lookup yields CDR1 MNHEY and CDR2 SVGAGI. V dropped 10 bases and J dropped 1 base, with 16 bases sitting between them. The CDR3 is made up of 14 amino acids. The CDR3 region has the DNA TGTGCCATCCGATCTGGGGAGAGTAACTATGGCTACACCTTC. It specifies CAIRSGESNYGYTF.

The rearrangement uses TRBV29-1 and TRBJ1-1; TRBD1 is a possible D gene (6 bases). CDR3 length equals 12 residues. Trimming removed 7 bases at V and 0 bases at J, with 9 bases between. The germline CDR1 and CDR2 sequences are SQVTM and ANQGSEA. The CDR3, as DNA: TGCAGCGCCGGGACAATGAACACTGAAGCTTTCTTT. As protein: CSAGTMNTEAFF.

The chain employs TRBV21-1 and TRBJ2-4. TRBV21-1 represents a pseudogene. The length of the CDR3 is 16 residues. The CDR3 spells CASSKTGVIAKNIQYF. Written as DNA, the CDR3 is TGTGCCAGCAGCAAAACTGGGGTGATAGCCAAAAACATTCAGTACTTC.

The table lists this clone with a few counts. The germline gene is not matched at one end of the junction; a read error may be the cause. The chain has TRBV15 and TRBJ2-3; D is perhaps TRBD1 (5 bases). This CDR3 is built from 15 residues. Germline-derived CDR1 and CDR2 are LNHNV and YYDKDF (reference sequence). In DNA form, the CDR3 reads TGTGCCACCAGCAGATTGGGTCAGGGCACGGATACGCAGTATTTT. This gives the protein CATSRLGQGTDTQYF.

J is TRBJ1-2 and V is TRBV10-3; no clear D. Trimming pared 4 bases from V and 5 bases from J, leaving 8 bases between. This CDR3 has 12 amino acids. CDR1 is ENHRY, CDR2 SYGVKD, per germline. As DNA, the CDR3 is TGTGCCATCAGTGTGGAAGGATATGGCTACACCTTC. It yields the protein CAISVEGYGYTF.

The V and J genes are TRBV9 and TRBJ2-3; D might be TRBD2 (5 bases). The CDR3 length is 15 residues. V shed 0 bases and J shed 6 bases, with 14 bases lying between them. The germline CDR1 and CDR2 sequences are SGDLS and YYNGEE. This CDR3 reads CASSVDRTPWDTQYF. CDR3 DNA sequence: TGTGCCAGCAGCGTAGATCGGACTCCCTGGGATACGCAGTATTTT.

This clone occurred a few times. The V gene is TRBV29-1, the J gene TRBJ2-6; D may be TRBD2 (5 bases). Trimming took off 4 bases at V and 0 bases at J, with 7 bases between the two ends. Germline CDR1 is SQVTM and CDR2 is ANQGSEA. This CDR3 spans 14 amino acids. For the CDR3, the DNA is TGCAGCGTTGGTGGGAGCTCTGGGGCCAACGTCCTGACTTTC. Translated, it gives CSVGGSSGANVLTF. The full variable domain, in which reference TRBV29-1 and TRBJ2-6 provide the parts outside the CDR3, is SAVISQKPSRDICQRGTSLTIQCQVDSQVTMMFWYRQQPGQSLTLIATANQGSEATYESGFVIDKFPISRPNLTFSTLTVSNMSPEDSSIYLCSVGGSSGANVLTFGAGSRLTVL.

CDR3 coding DNA: TGTGCCAGCAGCCTATCTGGGGGTGCTCACACAGATACGCAGTATTTT. Encoded protein: CASSLSGGAHTDTQYF. The J gene is TRBJ2-3, the V gene TRBV4-2; possibly TRBD1 or TRBD2 for D (5 bases each). Trimming took off 4 bases at V and 2 bases at J, with 16 bases between the two ends. The CDR3 loop spans 16 amino acids. From germline, CDR1 is LGHNA and CDR2 YNFKEQ.

The chain uses TRBV6-1 and TRBJ2-1, with D unclear. The germline CDR1 and CDR2 sequences are MNHNS and SASEGT. CDR3 length: 12 amino acids. Trimming removed 6 bases from V and 2 bases from J, with 5 bases in between. The CDR3 loop reads CASSGPYNEQFF. CDR3 DNA sequence: TGTGCCAGCAGCGGACCCTACAATGAGCAGTTCTTC.

A few counts support this clone. The gene calls are TRBV30 and TRBJ1-1, with D unclear. In germline, CDR1 is GTSNPN, CDR2 SVGIG (reference sequence). The CDR3 contains 13 residues. The V end lost 4 bases, the J end lost 1 base, and 10 bases lay between the germline ends. The CDR3 here is CAWNWAENTEAFF. CDR3 nucleotide sequence: TGTGCCTGGAATTGGGCGGAGAACACTGAAGCTTTCTTT.

This clone was seen once. The V call is TRBV2, the J call TRBJ2-5, with TRBD2 matching over 7 bases. This CDR3 is built from 14 residues. CDR1 is SNHLY and CDR2 is FYNNEI in the germline V gene. The V and J ends lost 3 bases and 5 bases, in that order; junction bases with no gene match: 6. CDR3 amino acids: CASSEGLAVETQYF. The CDR3 DNA sequence: TGTGCCAGCAGTGAGGGGCTAGCGGTCGAGACCCAGTACTTC.

The V gene is TRBV10-3, the J gene TRBJ1-5; D perhaps matches TRBD1 (5 bases). V lost 8 bases, J lost 0 bases, and 5 bases lay in between. Per the germline V gene, CDR1 is ENHRY and CDR2 is SYGVKD. The CDR3 runs 12 residues. The chain's CDR3 is CAIGHSNQPQHF. The CDR3 DNA follows: TGTGCCATCGGACATAGCAATCAGCCCCAGCATTTT.

V is TRBV7-9 and J is TRBJ1-1, with D possibly matching TRBD1 (5 bases). The CDR3 length is 13 residues. V shed 5 bases and J shed 1 base, with 8 bases lying between them. The germline CDR1 and CDR2 sequences are SEHNR and FQNEAQ (reference sequence). CDR3 in amino acids: CASSTGTNTEAFF. The CDR3, as DNA: TGTGCCAGCAGCACCGGGACGAACACTGAAGCTTTCTTT. Full variable domain (rest looked up from reference TRBV7-9 and TRBJ1-1): DTGVSQNPRHKITKRGQNVTFRCDPISEHNRLYWYRQTLGQGPEFLTYFQNEAQLEKSRLLSDRFSAERPKGSFSTLEIQRTEQGDSAMYLCASSTGTNTEAFFGQGTRLTVV.

On this clone itself: Other DNA sequences within the sample encode an identical CDR3. CDR3 amino acids: CASSLAGNEQFF. DNA of the CDR3: TGCGCCAGCAGCTTGGCGGGGAATGAGCAGTTCTTC. J is TRBJ2-1 and V is TRBV5-1; TRBD2 is a possible D gene (5 bases). The V gene lost 0 bases and the J gene lost 7 bases, with 5 bases spanning the gap. Germline CDR1 is SGHRS and CDR2 is YFSETQ. The CDR3 runs 12 residues.

The chain uses TRBV15 and TRBJ1-5; 8 bases are a match to TRBD1. V dropped 5 bases and J dropped 7; count of bases not matched to a gene: 16. The CDR3 has 17 amino acids. Germline CDR1 is LNHNV and CDR2 is YYDKDF (reference sequence). In nucleotides, the CDR3 is TGTGCCACCAGCGGCCTCTCAAAACAGGGGGAAGGGCAGCCCCAGCATTTT. Amino acid sequence: CATSGLSKQGEGQPQHF.

This clone was detected only a few times. This chain links TRBV30 with TRBJ1-3, with unresolved D. The CDR3 runs to 18 residues. Germline V gene lookup returns CDR1 GTSNPN and CDR2 SVGIG (reference sequence). V was trimmed by 0 bases and J by 0 bases, leaving 18 bases between them. The CDR3 spells CAWSVHDPQSYSGNTIYF. CDR3 sequence (DNA): TGTGCCTGGAGTGTACACGATCCACAGTCATACTCTGGAAACACCATATATTTT.

The chain recombines TRBV27 with TRBJ2-5; the D gene is possibly TRBD1 (6 bases). This CDR3 contains 15 residues. Per the germline V gene, CDR1 is MNHEY and CDR2 is SMNVEV (reference sequence). The V gene lost 8 bases and the J gene lost 1 base, with 17 bases spanning the gap. The CDR3: CASAANRQAQETQYF. Here the CDR3 DNA reads TGTGCCAGCGCCGCAAATCGACAGGCCCAAGAGACCCAGTACTTC.

The V and J genes are TRBV5-4 and TRBJ2-5; D possibly corresponds to TRBD2 (6 bases). The V gene's germline CDR1 is SGHNT and CDR2 YYREEE (reference sequence). Trimming removed 4 bases at V and 2 bases at J, with 12 bases between. The CDR3 loop spans 14 amino acids. The DNA for the CDR3 is TGTGCCAGCAGCCGTGGTGGAGGGCAAGAGACCCAGTACTTC. Encoded protein: CASSRGGGQETQYF.

This clone came up a few times. This rearrangement joins TRBV7-9 to TRBJ2-3; D not resolved. With 5 bases removed from V and 2 bases from J, the gap between germline ends came to 17 bases. Germline V gene lookup returns CDR1 SEHNR and CDR2 FQNEAQ (reference sequence). CDR3 length: 16 residues. The CDR3 here is CASSPRSSGDTDTQYF. The CDR3 nucleotides are TGTGCCAGCAGCCCGAGGTCTAGTGGGGACACAGATACGCAGTATTTT.